This entry is about one T cell receptor beta chain. Its antigen is currently not known. No base quality information exists; no much larger clone differs at one position. These data belong to a study of Siglec-9 on CD8 T cells in melanoma (dated by TCRdb to the late 2010s). Turning to the overall study: Siglec-9 expression on CD8+ T cells and the role of Siglec-9 in regulating T cells in the melanoma tumor microenvironment were investigated in the study.

Findings and caveats that apply to the study as a whole: Siglec-9 was reported to mark and regulate an effector memory CD8+ T-cell subset that appeared to accumulate within melanoma tumors.

Counted from cysteine to phenylalanine, this CDR3 has 15 amino acids. Only the CDR3 DNA is retained, 45 bases long and in frame from the first base. In the germline V gene, CDR1 corresponds to MNHNS and CDR2 to SASEGT. V and J lose 6 bases and 8 bases, and a span of 19 bases separates them. The library was generated by the immunoSEQ multiplex PCR assay. In TCRdb, the immuneACCESS table is reduced to in-frame sequences with V and J assigned. These tables do not hold every clone; where another copy was compared, an unresolved V gene accounts for under half, and the others remain unexplained. The table for this sample lists more than 25,000 clones; 80% of them were counted only once. The biggest ten clones account for less than 7% of the sample.

The clonotype was recovered from a human donor in good health. This sequence uses TRBV6-1 and TRBJ1-4; no confident D gene assignment can be made. Sequencing was carried out using Siglec-9- CD8+ T cells sorted from blood. The sample's cell subset or site label, in plain terms: CD8 T cells lacking Siglec-9. CDR3 sequence: CASSHPGGFGEKLFF. The base sequence is TGTGCCAGCAGCCATCCGGGCGGGTTTGGCGAAAAACTGTTTTTT.